Listed below are T cell receptor beta chains from one sample, sequenced in a study of blood T cell repertoires in COVID-19. Generated by immunoSEQ multiplex PCR, the TCRdb table keeps only in-frame clones and is missing some. Of 290,000 or so clones in the sample, about nine tenths were seen once. Sequenced input: PBMCs or T cells enriched from blood (not recorded which). Receptors originate from a woman aged 25 to 39 who had recovered from COVID-19. CDR3s include the opening cysteine and the closing phenylalanine or tryptophan. Each record gives: D gene, clone size, V gene, J gene, CDR3 length, CDR3 DNA, CDR3 protein. A D gene is named only where the DNA matches it firmly. For some rows the clone size is stated as once, few or many, or as a class when expanded; others skip it.

D: TRBD2; size: few; V: TRBV4-2; J: TRBJ2-3; length: 16; DNA: TGTGCCAGCAGCCAAGCTCTGGCGGGAGGCACAGATACGCAGTATTTT; CDR3: CASSQALAGGTDTQYF
D: TRBD1; size: few; V: TRBV28; J: TRBJ1-5; length: 14; DNA: TGTGCCAGCAGTTTAGCAGGGGGAAATCAGCCCCAGCATTTT; CDR3: CASSLAGGNQPQHF
D: NA; size: NA; V: TRBV6-6; J: TRBJ1-2; length: 13; DNA: TGTGCCAGCAGCAGCCAGGGTAGCTATGGCTACACCTTC; CDR3: CASSSQGSYGYTF
D: TRBD2; size: NA; V: TRBV19; J: TRBJ2-1; length: 18; DNA: TGTGCCAGTAGTACCTTCTTACTCGGACTAGCGGGAGTCGGGGAGCAGTTCTTC; CDR3: CASSTFLLGLAGVGEQFF
D: TRBD1; size: NA; V: TRBV10-2; J: TRBJ1-2; length: 21; DNA: TGCGCCAGCAGTGCCTCGAGAAGATTGACAGGGAAATTTCTTATGGGCTATGGCTACACCTTC; CDR3: CASSASRRLTGKFLMGYGYTF
D: TRBD1; size: NA; V: TRBV7-2; J: TRBJ1-1; length: 13; DNA: TGTGCCAGCAGCTCCCGGGACAGGGGACGGACTTTCTTT; CDR3: CASSSRDRGRTFF
D: TRBD2; size: NA; V: TRBV27; J: TRBJ2-7; length: 13; DNA: TGTGCCAGCTCTAGCGGGAGCCGGTACGAGCAGTACTTC; CDR3: CASSSGSRYEQYF
D: TRBD2; size: NA; V: TRBV15; J: TRBJ2-1; length: 16; DNA: TGTGCCACCAGCAGAGGGACTAGCGGGATCTACAATGAGCAGTTCTTC; CDR3: CATSRGTSGIYNEQFF
D: TRBD1; size: NA; V: TRBV2; J: TRBJ2-5; length: 13; DNA: TGTGCCAGCAGCGACAGGGGTTCGGGGACCCAGTACTTC; CDR3: CASSDRGSGTQYF
D: NA; size: few; V: TRBV10-3; J: TRBJ1-1; length: 14; DNA: TGTGCCATCAGTGTGGGGCAGGGGTGGACTGAAGCTTTCTTT; CDR3: CAISVGQGWTEAFF
D: NA; size: NA; V: TRBV30; J: TRBJ2-1; length: 14; DNA: TGTGCCTGGAGGCCCATCAAGAGAGTCAATGAGCAGTTCTTC; CDR3: CAWRPIKRVNEQFF
D: TRBD1; size: NA; V: TRBV6-2/TRBV6-3; J: TRBJ1-5; length: 20; DNA: TGTGCCAGCAGTTTCGTACCGGGACAGGGGGTGCGCGGTGGCAATCAGCCCCAGCATTTT; CDR3: CASSFVPGQGVRGGNQPQHF
D: NA; size: NA; V: TRBV19; J: TRBJ1-5; length: 15; DNA: TGTGCCAGTAGTGAACTACAGGGTGGCAATCAGCCCCAGCATTTT; CDR3: CASSELQGGNQPQHF
D: TRBD1; size: NA; V: TRBV10-1; J: TRBJ1-1; length: 16; DNA: TGCGCCAGCAGTAATCAGGGGGCGAAGTTTGACACTGAAGCTTTCTTT; CDR3: CASSNQGAKFDTEAFF
D: TRBD1; size: NA; V: TRBV5-1; J: TRBJ2-1; length: 14; DNA: TGCGCCAGCAGCTCGGGGACAGGGTACAATGAGCAGTTCTTC; CDR3: CASSSGTGYNEQFF
D: TRBD2; size: once; V: TRBV11-1; J: TRBJ2-5; length: 16; DNA: TGTGCCAGCAGCAAGACTAGCGGGAGGGCCCGGGAGACCCAGTACTTC; CDR3: CASSKTSGRARETQYF
D: NA; size: once; V: TRBV19; J: TRBJ2-7; length: 14; DNA: TGTGCCAGTAGTATTTCGACAAACCCAAACGAGCAGTACTTC; CDR3: CASSISTNPNEQYF
D: NA; size: few; V: TRBV6-2/TRBV6-3; J: TRBJ1-6; length: 15; DNA: TGTGCCAGCAGTTTTCGGGACACCCAAGGTTCACCCCTCCACTTT; CDR3: CASSFRDTQGSPLHF
D: TRBD2; size: NA; V: TRBV7-9; J: TRBJ2-1; length: 15; DNA: TGTGCCAGCAGCTTAGTAAATAGCGGGAGCAATGAGCAGTTCTTC; CDR3: CASSLVNSGSNEQFF
D: TRBD1; size: few; V: TRBV5-6; J: TRBJ1-4; length: 18; DNA: TGTGCCAGCGGGGATTCAAGGACTCCAGGGGGTGCTAATGAAAAACTGTTTTTT; CDR3: CASGDSRTPGGANEKLFF
D: TRBD1; size: few; V: TRBV6-5; J: TRBJ1-5; length: 14; DNA: TGTGCCAGCAGTAATGGACAGGGGAGTCAGCCCCAGCATTTT; CDR3: CASSNGQGSQPQHF
D: TRBD1; size: NA; V: TRBV5-1; J: TRBJ1-2; length: 15; DNA: TGCGCCAGCAGCTTGACAGGGGGGGAGGCCGATGGCTACACCTTC; CDR3: CASSLTGGEADGYTF
D: NA; size: NA; V: TRBV27; J: TRBJ1-6; length: 14; DNA: TGTGCCAGCAGGCTACAAGACACTAATTCACCCCTCCACTTT; CDR3: CASRLQDTNSPLHF
D: TRBD2; size: NA; V: TRBV3-1/TRBV3-2; J: TRBJ2-1; length: 16; DNA: TGTGCCAGCAGCCAAAGGTCTCCCGGGACTAGCAGGGAGCAGTTCTTC; CDR3: CASSQRSPGTSREQFF
D: TRBD2; size: NA; V: TRBV3-1/TRBV3-2; J: TRBJ2-1; length: 18; DNA: TGTGCCAGCAGCCAAGGGGAAGCGGGAGGGAAGGCGGGGAATGAGCAGTTCTTC; CDR3: CASSQGEAGGKAGNEQFF
D: NA; size: NA; V: TRBV9; J: TRBJ2-2; length: 17; DNA: TGTGCCAGCAGCGTGAGACCCATTCGCGGGAACACCGGGGAGCTGTTTTTT; CDR3: CASSVRPIRGNTGELFF
D: NA; size: NA; V: TRBV2; J: TRBJ2-7; length: 13; DNA: TGTGCCAGCAGCGAGGGGAACAGGGTCGAGCAGTACTTC; CDR3: CASSEGNRVEQYF
D: TRBD1; size: once; V: TRBV27; J: TRBJ2-1; length: 16; DNA: TGTGCCAGCAGTTCAGGACAGGTGAGCTCCTACAATGAGCAGTTCTTC; CDR3: CASSSGQVSSYNEQFF
D: NA; size: NA; V: TRBV30; J: TRBJ2-5; length: 12; DNA: TGTGCCTGGAGCTCACCTACCCAGACCCAGTACTTC; CDR3: CAWSSPTQTQYF
D: NA; size: NA; V: TRBV25-1; J: TRBJ1-5; length: 13; DNA: TGTGCCAGCAGTGAGGCAGGAAATCAGCCCCAGCATTTT; CDR3: CASSEAGNQPQHF
D: TRBD2; size: NA; V: TRBV6-4; J: TRBJ2-1; length: 18; DNA: TGTGCCAGCAGTGCCCAGACTAGCGGGAGCCCCTCCTACAATGAGCAGTTCTTC; CDR3: CASSAQTSGSPSYNEQFF
D: NA; size: NA; V: TRBV28; J: TRBJ2-3; length: 16; DNA: TGTGCCAGCAGTTTAGGGCAGGGGCTTAGTACAGATACGCAGTATTTT; CDR3: CASSLGQGLSTDTQYF
D: TRBD1; size: NA; V: TRBV7-8; J: TRBJ1-2; length: 17; DNA: TGTGCCAGCAGCTTAGCCCTGGTGGGGACAGGCCACGGAGGCTACACCTTC; CDR3: CASSLALVGTGHGGYTF
D: TRBD2; size: NA; V: TRBV27; J: TRBJ2-1; length: 15; DNA: TGTGCCAGCAGTTTCTATAGCGGGAGGGGCGATGAGCAGTTCTTC; CDR3: CASSFYSGRGDEQFF
D: NA; size: NA; V: TRBV6-5; J: TRBJ1-2; length: 13; DNA: TGTGCCAGCACCGCGTTAGCTAACTATGGCTACACCTTC; CDR3: CASTALANYGYTF
D: NA; size: NA; V: TRBV27; J: TRBJ1-2; length: 13; DNA: TGTGCCAGCAGTTCGACAGTTAACTATGGCTACACCTTC; CDR3: CASSSTVNYGYTF
D: NA; size: NA; V: TRBV28; J: TRBJ2-7; length: 12; DNA: TGTGCCAGCACCGGACTCGCCTACGAGCAGTACTTC; CDR3: CASTGLAYEQYF
D: TRBD1; size: NA; V: TRBV6-5; J: TRBJ2-3; length: 16; DNA: TGTGCCAGCAGTTACACCGGAGGACAGGGGACAGATACGCAGTATTTT; CDR3: CASSYTGGQGTDTQYF
D: NA; size: NA; V: TRBV5-6; J: TRBJ2-2; length: 15; DNA: TGTGCCAGCAGCTTGTCACAGGGAAACACCGGGGAGCTGTTTTTT; CDR3: CASSLSQGNTGELFF
D: NA; size: NA; V: TRBV11-2; J: TRBJ2-1; length: 12; DNA: TGTGCCAGCAGTACGGACTATCGTACGCAGTTCTTC; CDR3: CASSTDYRTQFF
D: TRBD1; size: NA; V: TRBV15; J: TRBJ2-7; length: 15; DNA: TGTGCCACCAGCAGAGATAGGACTTTACAGGGGGAGCAGTACTTC; CDR3: CATSRDRTLQGEQYF
D: TRBD1; size: NA; V: TRBV11-2; J: TRBJ1-1; length: 14; DNA: TGTGCCAGCAGCTTCGACAGGGTGAACACTGAAGCTTTCTTT; CDR3: CASSFDRVNTEAFF
D: TRBD2; size: NA; V: TRBV18; J: TRBJ2-3; length: 15; DNA: TGTGCCAGCTCACCCCCTAGCGGGAGGACAGATACGCAGTATTTT; CDR3: CASSPPSGRTDTQYF